This TCR beta chain was obtained from a study of blood T cell repertoires in COVID-19. The wider study: Researchers got acute and convalescent COVID-19 samples from the United States, Italy and Spain. Nucleic acid was either cDNA or gDNA, and it came from T cells, B-cell-depleted T cells, or PBMCs.

This CDR3 is built from 14 residues. With 7 bases clipped from V and 1 base from J, the junction kept 3 bases outside the gene matches. CDR1 and CDR2 from the germline V gene are WSHSY and SAAADI. TCRdb's table, derived via immunoSEQ multiplex PCR, lists solely in-frame clones and lacks some. Of 200,000 to 250,000 clones in the sample, 75% to 85% were seen once. The sequencing sample was made of peripheral blood. J is TRBJ2-3 and V is TRBV10-2, with 9 bases that match TRBD1. The receptor's source is a human donor in a cohort sampled during active COVID-19. CDR3 residues: CASIWTGGTDTQYF. The CDR3 nucleotides are TGCGCCAGCATCTGGACAGGGGGCACAGATACGCAGTATTTT.